This T cell receptor (beta chain) was observed in a study of T cell clonality in common variable immunodeficiency. Remarks on this clone: The CDR3 end falls 3 residues outside the read, so it is completed with the germline J gene.

The CDR3 is made up of 14 amino acids. CDR1 is LNHDA and CDR2 is SQIVND in the germline V gene (reference sequence). V was cut by 5 bases and J by 3 bases, with 11 bases left in between. Profiled with immunoSEQ multiplex PCR; TCRdb holds only in-frame clones, not every one. Singletons are absent from the sample, which has tens of thousands of clones. The chain uses TRBV19 and TRBJ1-5; D is undetermined. The sample comprised peripheral blood mononuclear cells. The clonotype was recovered from a person aged 18-69 years in good health. CDR3 amino acids: CASSPRLDNQPQHF. CDR3 DNA, as far as it was read: TGTGCCAGTAGTCCACGACTAGACAATCAGCCC.